The 5 T cell receptor beta chains presented below share a single source sample, sequenced in a study of T cell repertoires in ileal Crohn's disease. TCRdb keeps only in-frame clones here, not all; method: immunoSEQ multiplex PCR. Among fewer than 20,000 clones listed, roughly 91% were seen once. Sequenced: ileal tissue. Receptor source: an adult with Crohn's disease.

This clone was detected only a few times. The chain links TRBV11-3 to TRBJ1-5; unclear D gene. CDR1 is SGHNT and CDR2 is YENEEA in the germline V gene. This CDR3 is 14 amino acids long. The V end was cut by 2 bases, the J end by 2 bases, with 7 bases between. CDR3: CASSLFTRNQPQHF. DNA of the CDR3: TGTGCCAGCAGCTTATTCACACGCAATCAGCCCCAGCATTTT.

V usage is TRBV27 and J usage is TRBJ1-1; a possible D gene is TRBD1 (5 bases). Between the trimmed V and J ends, which lost 2 bases and 1 base, there was a span of 8 bases. The CDR3 length is 14 residues. The germline V gene has CDR1 MNHEY and CDR2 SMNVEV (reference sequence). The CDR3 nucleotides are TGTGCCAGCAGTTTACGCCAGGGGAACACTGAAGCTTTCTTT. Its protein is CASSLRQGNTEAFF.

The genes are TRBV4-2 and TRBJ2-2; weak D call: TRBD1 (5 bases). From germline, CDR1 is LGHNA and CDR2 YNFKEQ. V lost 0 bases and J 5 bases, leaving 16 bases between the germline ends. The CDR3 is 17 residues long. The CDR3 region is CASSQDGRQGKTGELFF. CDR3 DNA: TGTGCCAGCAGCCAAGATGGGCGGCAGGGAAAGACCGGGGAGCTGTTTTTT.

This clone was recorded a few times. V usage is TRBV12-1 and J usage is TRBJ2-2; no DNA check was done on the table's D call, TRBD2. TRBV12-1 is a known pseudogene. The CDR3 runs to 16 residues. CDR3 nucleotide sequence: TGTGCCAGCAGCTTAGGTCTAGCCGGGAACACCGGGGAGCTGTTTTTT. This encodes CASSLGLAGNTGELFF.

The J gene is TRBJ1-4, the V gene TRBV7-8; 8 nucleotides line up with TRBD1. Germline trimming cut 5 bases from V and 5 bases from J; bases unmatched to any gene: 10. Looked up from germline, CDR1 is SGHVS and CDR2 is FQNEAQ. The CDR3 runs to 16 residues. The CDR3 loop reads CASSQGARGQNEKLFF. In nucleotides, the CDR3 is TGTGCCAGCAGCCAGGGCGCCAGGGGGCAAAATGAAAAACTGTTTTTT. The whole variable domain, remainder taken from reference TRBV7-8 and TRBJ1-4, is GAGVSQSPRYKVAKRGQDVALRCDPISGHVSLFWYQQALGQGPEFLTYFQNEAQLDKSGLPSDRFFAERPEGSVSTLKIQRTQQEDSAVYLCASSQGARGQNEKLFFGSGTQLSVL.